Sequencing of this TCR beta chain was carried out in a study of early T cells in non-severe SARS-CoV-2 infection. This clonotype turned up a few times. Antigen specificity is unknown. Individual cDNA molecules received unique molecular identifiers. TCRdb ran MiXCR on the 5' RACE reads and lists one entry per CDR3 protein. The sample records some 120,000 distinct CDR3 sequences, more than 13% being singletons. Study findings and constraints: VDJdb matching skewed toward anti-spike CD8 responses, missing private and CD4 specificities.

The CDR3 sequence is 14 residues long. V was clipped by 3 bases and J by 1 base, with 9 bases between them. The V call is TRBV12-3 or TRBV12-4, the J call TRBJ2-5; TRBD2 might be the D (6 bases). This TCR came from an adult who was a healthcare worker with PCR-confirmed SARS-CoV-2 infection or an uninfected control (not recorded which). Sequencing was done on a sample of whole blood. This chain's CDR3 is CASSFGAGQETQYF. Here the CDR3 DNA reads TGTGCCAGCAGTTTCGGAGCGGGCCAAGAGACCCAGTACTTC.